These 21 T cell receptor beta chains share one sample of origin, sequenced in a study of T-cell reconstitution after alpha-beta-depleted transplantation in children. Construction of the TCRbeta library involved unique molecular identifiers. In TCRdb, the PCR reads were re-called with MiXCR into one record per CDR3 protein. The sample yields hundreds of thousands of distinct CDR3 sequences, about 25% seen once. The sequencing here drew on PBMCs, taken before TCRalphabeta/CD19-depleted stem cell transplant. The receptors originated from a girl aged 2-9 years with Fanconi anemia, due to receive a stem cell transplant.

This clonotype was seen more than once but under ten times. This chain links TRBV20-1 with TRBJ2-1, with D perhaps TRBD2 (7 bases). Germline V gene data show CDR1 as DFQATT and CDR2 as SNEGSKA (reference sequence). This CDR3 is 12 amino acids long. Trimming removed 6 bases at V and 11 bases at J, with 17 bases between. This CDR3 reads CSADGGGRKQFF. The CDR3 coding sequence is TGCAGTGCCGATGGGGGGGGCCGTAAGCAGTTCTTC.

Many counts were recorded for this clonotype. This chain links TRBV5-1 with TRBJ2-1, with TRBD1 matching 9 bases. The J segment lost 7 bases and the V segment lost 4 bases, leaving 6 bases of the junction unmatched. The CDR3 consists of 14 residues. The germline V gene has CDR1 SGHRS and CDR2 YFSETQ. CDR3 nucleotides: TGCGCCAGCAGCGACCCACAGGGGGCGAATGAGCAGTTCTTC. This translates into CASSDPQGANEQFF.

This clonotype was seen a few times. CDR3 in DNA: TGTGCCAGCAGTTCACCTGGGGCGGCTGCCTACGAGCAGTACTTC. The encoded protein is CASSSPGAAAYEQYF. The genes are TRBV25-1 and TRBJ2-7, with a possible D match to TRBD1 (5 bases). V was clipped by 5 bases and J by 2 bases, with 16 bases between them. CDR1 and CDR2 (germline): MGHDK, SYGVNS. The CDR3 has 15 residues.

This clonotype was counted ten times or more. J is TRBJ1-4 and V is TRBV5-1, with 10 positions matching TRBD1. The V gene's germline CDR1 is SGHRS and CDR2 YFSETQ. V shed 3 bases and J 9 bases; nucleotides not matched to a gene: 14. The CDR3 contains 17 residues. The CDR3 DNA is TGCGCCAGCAGCTACCCACCCGGACAGGGGGGTGATCAAAAACTGTTTTTT. Encoded protein: CASSYPPGQGGDQKLFF. Complete variable domain (other parts from reference TRBV5-1 and TRBJ1-4): KAGVTQTPRYLIKTRGQQVTLSCSPISGHRSVSWYQQTPGQGLQFLFEYFSETQRNKGNFPGRFSGRQFSNSRSEMNVSTLELGDSALYLCASSYPPGQGGDQKLFFGSGTQLSVL.

The sample holds many counts of this clonotype. The DNA of the CDR3 is TGCAGTGCTAGAGATCGGGGTGGATCACCTTACGAGCAGTACTTC. Protein sequence: CSARDRGGSPYEQYF. The chain combines TRBV20-1 with TRBJ2-7; TRBD2 might be the D (5 bases). CDR1 is DFQATT and CDR2 is SNEGSKA in the germline V gene (reference sequence). The CDR3 length is 15 residues. Trimming cost V 0 bases and J 4 bases, with 16 bases left between them.

The sample holds many counts of this clonotype. V and J are TRBV29-1 and TRBJ1-1, with TRBD1 matching 12 bases. The CDR3 loop spans 13 amino acids. Germline CDR1 reads SQVTM; CDR2 reads ANQGSEA. J was trimmed by 5 bases and V by 4 bases; bases with no gene match: 2. CDR3 amino acids: CSVGDRGLTEAFF. The CDR3 DNA sequence: TGCAGCGTTGGGGACAGGGGGCTAACTGAAGCTTTCTTT.

Here the CDR3 reads CSARDSPSQFSGTSTDTQYF. CDR3 sequence (DNA): TGCAGTGCTAGAGATTCCCCTTCACAATTTAGCGGGACTAGCACAGATACGCAGTATTTT. The V gene is TRBV20-1, the J gene TRBJ2-3; 8 nucleotides align to TRBD2. The CDR3 sequence is 20 residues long. With 0 bases clipped from V and 0 bases from J, the junction kept 17 bases outside the gene matches. Germline CDR1 and CDR2: DFQATT and SNEGSKA (reference sequence).

This clonotype showed up many times. This rearrangement joins TRBV12-3 or TRBV12-4 to TRBJ2-7, with D perhaps TRBD1 (6 bases). Trimming pared 6 bases from V and 5 bases from J, leaving 17 bases between. CDR3 length: 14 residues. Here the CDR3 reads CASRISTGLDEQYF. The CDR3 coding sequence is TGTGCCAGCAGAATTTCTACAGGGCTGGACGAGCAGTACTTC.

There are many counts of this clonotype. V gene TRBV7-6 combines with J gene TRBJ1-2; no clear D. Germline lookup yields CDR1 SGHVS and CDR2 FNYEAQ. The CDR3 loop spans 15 amino acids. With 1 base removed from V and 4 bases from J, the gap between germline ends came to 13 bases. The CDR3 reads CASSLVREGSYGYTF. CDR3 in DNA: TGTGCCAGCAGCTTAGTTAGGGAGGGTAGCTATGGCTACACCTTC. The whole variable domain, filled in from reference TRBV7-6 and TRBJ1-2, reads GAGVSQSPRYKVTKRGQDVALRCDPISGHVSLYWYRQALGQGPEFLTYFNYEAQQDKSGLPNDRFSAERPEGSISTLTIQRTEQRDSAMYRCASSLVREGSYGYTFGSGTRLTVV.

The chain carries TRBV20-1 and TRBJ2-3, with a weak D call TRBD2 (5 bases). The CDR3 has 11 amino acids. Germline V CDR1 and CDR2: DFQATT, SNEGSKA (reference sequence). With 0 bases removed from V and 13 bases from J, the gap between germline ends came to 11 bases. CDR3 protein: CSARDPPEEYF. For the CDR3, the DNA is TGCAGTGCTAGAGATCCCCCGGAGGAGTATTTT.

The chain has TRBV6-1 and TRBJ2-7, with 7 nucleotides matching TRBD2. CDR3 length: 15 amino acids. Germline V CDR1 and CDR2: MNHNS, SASEGT. Trimming removed 6 bases from V and 7 bases from J; junction bases left unmatched: 15. CDR3 coding DNA: TGTGCCAGCAGCAGAACAGCGGGACCTAGTAGGGAGCAGTACTTC. It specifies CASSRTAGPSREQYF.

The chain uses TRBV7-8 and TRBJ1-2; weak D call: TRBD1 (6 bases). The V end was cut by 1 base, the J end by 4 bases, with 10 bases between. The CDR3 is made up of 14 amino acids. Looked up from germline, CDR1 is SGHVS and CDR2 is FQNEAQ. CDR3 DNA: TGTGCCAGCAGCTTAGGGACAGAGACCTATGGCTACACCTTC. Residues: CASSLGTETYGYTF.

The chain has TRBV7-9 and TRBJ1-5, with unresolved D. Deletions cut 1 base from V and 4 bases from J, with 5 bases between. Germline CDR1 reads SEHNR; CDR2 reads FQNEAQ (reference sequence). CDR3 length equals 13 residues. The DNA for the CDR3 is TGTGCCAGCAGCTTAGGTTGGAATCAGCCCCAGCATTTT. It yields the protein CASSLGWNQPQHF.

In this sample, this clonotype turned up many times. This sequence joins TRBV29-1 and TRBJ2-3; 7 bases match TRBD2. CDR3 length equals 15 residues. The V and J ends lost 4 bases and 3 bases, in that order; junction bases with no gene match: 10. Germline V gene lookup returns CDR1 SQVTM and CDR2 ANQGSEA. The CDR3 DNA reads TGCAGCGTTGTCTGGCGGGAGTTTTTAACAGATACGCAGTATTTT. Amino acids: CSVVWREFLTDTQYF.

The genes are TRBV7-6 and TRBJ1-5; 9 bases match TRBD1. Germline V gene data show CDR1 as SGHVS and CDR2 as FNYEAQ. This CDR3 has 15 residues. After removal of 1 base from V and 3 bases from J, the junction contained 1 base not matched to a gene. The DNA of the CDR3 is TGTGCCAGCAGCTTAGGGACAGGGGACAATCAGCCCCAGCATTTT. Translating it yields CASSLGTGDNQPQHF.

Worth noting for this clonotype: One end of the junction does not line up with germline, which may come from a read error. The chain carries TRBV7-9 and TRBJ2-4; D tentatively fits TRBD1 or TRBD2 (5 bases each). The CDR3 is 12 residues long. Germline lookup yields CDR1 SEHNR and CDR2 FQNEAQ (reference sequence). DNA for the CDR3: TGTGCCAGCACCTCCCCGGGACGCCCCATTAACTTC. As protein: CASTSPGRPINF.

The gene calls are TRBV4-2 and TRBJ2-3; 10 positions agree with TRBD2. Germline CDR1 LGHNA, CDR2 YNFKEQ. Trimming at V came to 0 bases and at J to 0 bases, leaving 3 bases not matched to a gene. CDR3 length: 17 amino acids. CDR3: CASSQDTSGESTDTQYF. The CDR3 DNA follows: TGTGCCAGCAGCCAAGATACTAGCGGGGAAAGCACAGATACGCAGTATTTT.

CDR3 bases: TGCAGTGGACCTACCGGGGTCAGCCAAGAGACCCAGTACTTC. It translates to CSGPTGVSQETQYF. The chain recombines TRBV20-1 with TRBJ2-5, with D possibly matching TRBD2 (5 bases). The CDR3 is 14 residues long. Trimming left V 7 bases short and J 1 base short, with 16 bases between. The germline V gene encodes CDR1 DFQATT and CDR2 SNEGSKA (reference sequence).

This clonotype has at least ten counts. The chain recombines TRBV20-1 with TRBJ2-5; D possibly corresponds to TRBD2 (5 bases). This CDR3 is 11 amino acids long. V lost 6 bases, J lost 5 bases, and 10 bases lay in between. The germline V gene has CDR1 DFQATT and CDR2 SNEGSKA (reference sequence). The CDR3 nucleotides read TGCAGTGCACTAGTCCGGGAGACCCAGTACTTC. This codes for CSALVRETQYF.

The CDR3: CASSYVAGVSSVSTPEQYF. In nucleotides, the CDR3 is TGTGCCAGCAGTTACGTAGCGGGAGTGAGCTCGGTATCTACACCCGAGCAGTACTTC. The V gene is TRBV6-5, the J gene TRBJ2-7, with 9 bases aligning to TRBD2. V shed 2 bases and J 6 bases; nucleotides not matched to a gene: 20. Germline lookup yields CDR1 MNHEY and CDR2 SVGAGI. This CDR3 comprises 19 residues.

In regard to this clonotype: An end of the junction differs from the germline gene, which may be a read error. The chain is built from TRBV20-1 and TRBJ2-1; no firm D call. The CDR3 is 12 amino acids. Per the germline V gene, CDR1 is DFQATT and CDR2 is SNEGSKA (reference sequence). CDR3 region: CTAEGTYNEQFF. In DNA, the CDR3 is TGCACTGCTGAAGGGACCTACAATGAGCAGTTCTTC.